The present T cell receptor beta chain was sequenced within a study of cytomegalovirus exposure and HLA in healthy donors. Primers included in the PCR were 60 Vbeta and 13 Jbeta primers. The assay was immunoSEQ multiplex PCR, and TCRdb's table has in-frame clones only and misses some. Found here are 140,000 to 150,000 clones, approximately 80% of them singletons; the top ten hold about 3.7%. CDR1 and CDR2 from the germline V gene are MNHEY and SVGAGI. This CDR3 comprises 14 residues. J gave up 2 bases and V 2 bases, and 3 bases lay outside the gene matches. V and J are TRBV6-5 and TRBJ2-7; 7 bases are shared with TRBD1. This TCR came from a male donor in good health and CMV-seronegative. Sequencing was carried out using PBMCs. The CDR3 is CASSYRGQTYEQYF. The CDR3 DNA is TGTGCCAGCAGTTACCGGGGACAGACCTACGAGCAGTACTTC.